This note documents a single T cell receptor beta chain sequence. The entry originates in a study of blood T cell repertoires in COVID-19. Study overall: Sources were T cells, B-cell-depleted T cells, or PBMCs; the material itself was cDNA or gDNA.

TCRdb keeps only in-frame clones here, not all; method: immunoSEQ multiplex PCR. The top ten hold more than 6% of the sample, which has 150,000 or so clones, approximately 80% seen once. Germline V lookup: CDR1 KGHSH, CDR2 LQKENI. Trimming removed 2 bases at V and 3 bases at J, with 8 bases between. The CDR3 length is 13 residues. This receptor was identified in a woman between 35 and 50 years old with COVID-19, enrolled during active disease. The chain recombines TRBV18 with TRBJ2-7; no clear D gene. The sample was peripheral blood. CDR3 protein: CASSPDQDYEQYF. CDR3 nucleotide sequence: TGTGCCAGCTCACCAGACCAGGACTACGAGCAGTACTTC.